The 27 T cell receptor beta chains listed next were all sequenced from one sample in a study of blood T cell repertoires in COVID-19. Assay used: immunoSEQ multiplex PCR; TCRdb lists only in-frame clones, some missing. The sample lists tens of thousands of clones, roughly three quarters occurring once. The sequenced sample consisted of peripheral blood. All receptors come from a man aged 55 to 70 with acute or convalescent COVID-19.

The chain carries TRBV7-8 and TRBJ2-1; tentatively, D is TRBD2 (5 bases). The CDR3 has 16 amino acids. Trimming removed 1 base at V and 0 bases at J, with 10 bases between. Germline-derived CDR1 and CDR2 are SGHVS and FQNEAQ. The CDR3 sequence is CASSLDPGSSYNEQFF. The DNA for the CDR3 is TGTGCCAGCAGCTTAGATCCGGGAAGCTCCTACAATGAGCAGTTCTTC. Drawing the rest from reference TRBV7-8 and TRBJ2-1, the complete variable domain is GAGVSQSPRYKVAKRGQDVALRCDPISGHVSLFWYQQALGQGPEFLTYFQNEAQLDKSGLPSDRFFAERPEGSVSTLKIQRTQQEDSAVYLCASSLDPGSSYNEQFFGPGTRLTVL.

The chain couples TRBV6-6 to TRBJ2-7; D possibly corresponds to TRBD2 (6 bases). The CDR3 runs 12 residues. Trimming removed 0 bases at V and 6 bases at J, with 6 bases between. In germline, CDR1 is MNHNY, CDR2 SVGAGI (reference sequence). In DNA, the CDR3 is TGTGCCAGCAGTTACTCGGAGGGCGAGCAGTACTTC. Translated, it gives CASSYSEGEQYF.

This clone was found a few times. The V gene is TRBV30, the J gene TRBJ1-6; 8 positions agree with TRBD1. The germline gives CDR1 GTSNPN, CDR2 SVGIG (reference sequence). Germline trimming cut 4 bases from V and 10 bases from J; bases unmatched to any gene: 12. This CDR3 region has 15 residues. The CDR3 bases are TGTGCCTGGACAAACGGGGCAGGGGGCACATCACCCCTCCACTTT. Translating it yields CAWTNGAGGTSPLHF.

CDR3: CASSQSVNTEAFF. The CDR3 DNA reads TGTGCCAGCAGCCAATCTGTGAACACTGAAGCTTTCTTT. The rearrangement uses TRBV4-2 and TRBJ1-1; D call uncertain. Trimming took 2 bases from V and 0 from J, leaving 4 bases between them. This CDR3 spans 13 amino acids. The germline V gene has CDR1 LGHNA and CDR2 YNFKEQ.

This CDR3 is CASSSWSGQFSYEQYF. CDR3 nucleotides: TGTGCCAGCAGCTCTTGGTCGGGACAGTTCTCCTACGAGCAGTACTTC. The chain combines TRBV5-4 with TRBJ2-7; TRBD1 aligns across 7 bases. The CDR3 runs 16 residues. Germline values: CDR1 SGHNT, CDR2 YYREEE (reference sequence). The ends lost 3 bases at V and 0 bases at J; junction bases unmatched: 9.

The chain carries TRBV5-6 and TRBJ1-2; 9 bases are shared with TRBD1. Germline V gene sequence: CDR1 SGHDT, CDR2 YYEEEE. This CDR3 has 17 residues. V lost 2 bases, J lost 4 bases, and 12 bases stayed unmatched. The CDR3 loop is CASSLDRGLDRGYGYTF. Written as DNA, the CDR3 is TGTGCCAGCAGCTTAGACAGGGGGTTGGATAGAGGCTATGGCTACACCTTC.

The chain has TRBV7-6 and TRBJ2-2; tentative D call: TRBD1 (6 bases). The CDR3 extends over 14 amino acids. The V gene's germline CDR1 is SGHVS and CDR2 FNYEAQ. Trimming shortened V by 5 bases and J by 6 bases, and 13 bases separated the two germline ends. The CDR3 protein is CASSPRQEAGELFF. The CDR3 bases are TGTGCCAGCAGCCCGCGACAGGAGGCCGGGGAGCTGTTTTTT. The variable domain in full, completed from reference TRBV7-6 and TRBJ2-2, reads GAGVSQSPRYKVTKRGQDVALRCDPISGHVSLYWYRQALGQGPEFLTYFNYEAQQDKSGLPNDRFSAERPEGSISTLTIQRTEQRDSAMYRCASSPRQEAGELFFGEGSRLTVL.

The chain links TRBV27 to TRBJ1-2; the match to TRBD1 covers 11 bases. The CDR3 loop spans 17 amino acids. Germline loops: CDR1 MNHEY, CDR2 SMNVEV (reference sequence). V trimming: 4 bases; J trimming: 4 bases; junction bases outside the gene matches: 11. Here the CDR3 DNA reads TGTGCCAGCAGTTCCGGACAGGGGGCAATAAGTACCTATGGCTACACCTTC. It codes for CASSSGQGAISTYGYTF.

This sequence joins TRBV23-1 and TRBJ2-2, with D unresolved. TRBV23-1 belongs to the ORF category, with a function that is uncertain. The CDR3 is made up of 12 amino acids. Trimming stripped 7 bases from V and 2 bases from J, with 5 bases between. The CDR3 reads CASILNTGELFF. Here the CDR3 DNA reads TGCGCCAGCATATTAAACACCGGGGAGCTGTTTTTT.

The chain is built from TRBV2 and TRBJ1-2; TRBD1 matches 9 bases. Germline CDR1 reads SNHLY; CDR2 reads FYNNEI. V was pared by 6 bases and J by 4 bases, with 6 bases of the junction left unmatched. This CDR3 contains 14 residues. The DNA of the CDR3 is TGTGCCAGCAGCGGGACAGGGACTTTCTATGGCTACACCTTC. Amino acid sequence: CASSGTGTFYGYTF.

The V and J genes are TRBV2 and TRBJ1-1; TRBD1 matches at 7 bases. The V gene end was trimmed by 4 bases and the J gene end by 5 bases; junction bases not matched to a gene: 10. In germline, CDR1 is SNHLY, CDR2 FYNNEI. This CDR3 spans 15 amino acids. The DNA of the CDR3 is TGTGCCAGCAGTGCCGACAGGGTTGGGGGAACTGAAGCTTTCTTT. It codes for CASSADRVGGTEAFF.

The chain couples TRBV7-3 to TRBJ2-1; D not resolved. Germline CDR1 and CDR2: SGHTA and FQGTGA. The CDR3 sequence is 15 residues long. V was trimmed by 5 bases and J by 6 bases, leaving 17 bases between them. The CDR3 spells CASSRQNGESNEQFF. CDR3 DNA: TGTGCCAGCAGCCGTCAAAACGGAGAATCCAATGAGCAGTTCTTC.

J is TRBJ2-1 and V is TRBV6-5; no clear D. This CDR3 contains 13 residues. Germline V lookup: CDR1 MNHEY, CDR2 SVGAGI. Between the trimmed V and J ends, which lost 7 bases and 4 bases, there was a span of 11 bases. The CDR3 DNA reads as TGTGCCAGCACTTCCCAGGTTTACAATGAGCAGTTCTTC. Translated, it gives CASTSQVYNEQFF.

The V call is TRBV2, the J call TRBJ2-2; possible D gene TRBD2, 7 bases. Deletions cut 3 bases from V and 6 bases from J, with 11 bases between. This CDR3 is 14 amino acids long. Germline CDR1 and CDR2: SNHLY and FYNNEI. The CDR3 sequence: CASSERGLAGELFF. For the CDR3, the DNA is TGTGCCAGCAGTGAGCGGGGGCTGGCCGGGGAGCTGTTTTTT.

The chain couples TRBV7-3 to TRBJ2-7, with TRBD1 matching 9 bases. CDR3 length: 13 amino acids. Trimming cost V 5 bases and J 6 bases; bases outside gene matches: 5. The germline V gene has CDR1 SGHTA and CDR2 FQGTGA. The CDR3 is CASSRDRDGEQYF. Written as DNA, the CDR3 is TGTGCCAGCAGCCGGGACAGGGACGGCGAGCAGTACTTC.

The CDR3, as DNA: TGTGCCAGCTCACCAGACGGATGGGGGGGCAATGAGCAGTTCTTC. Its protein product is CASSPDGWGGNEQFF. The chain combines TRBV18 with TRBJ2-1, with 7 nucleotides matching TRBD2. Trimming removed 2 bases from V and 6 bases from J; junction bases left unmatched: 7. Germline V CDR1 and CDR2: KGHSH, LQKENI. The CDR3 runs 15 residues.

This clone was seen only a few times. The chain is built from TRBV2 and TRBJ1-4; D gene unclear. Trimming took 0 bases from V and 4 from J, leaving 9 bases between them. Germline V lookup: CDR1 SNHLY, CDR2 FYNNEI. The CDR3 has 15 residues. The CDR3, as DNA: TGTGCCAGCAGTGAAGCGAGCTCTTTTAATGAAAAACTGTTTTTT. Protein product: CASSEASSFNEKLFF.

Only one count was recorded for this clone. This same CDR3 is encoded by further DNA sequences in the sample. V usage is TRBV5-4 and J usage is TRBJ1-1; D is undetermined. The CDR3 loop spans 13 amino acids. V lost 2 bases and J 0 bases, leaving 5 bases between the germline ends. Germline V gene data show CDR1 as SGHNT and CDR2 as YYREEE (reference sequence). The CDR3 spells CASSLELNTEAFF. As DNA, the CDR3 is TGTGCCAGCAGCTTAGAGTTGAACACTGAAGCTTTCTTT.

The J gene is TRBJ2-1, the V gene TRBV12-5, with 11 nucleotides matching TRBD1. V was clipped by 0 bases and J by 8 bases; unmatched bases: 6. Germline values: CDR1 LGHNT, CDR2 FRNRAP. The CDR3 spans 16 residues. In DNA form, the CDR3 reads TGTGCTAGTGGTTTGGTACATGGACAGGGGGCACATGAGCAGTTCTTC. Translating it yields CASGLVHGQGAHEQFF. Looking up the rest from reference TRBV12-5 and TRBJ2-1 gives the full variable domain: DARVTQTPRHKVTEMGQEVTMRCQPILGHNTVFWYRQTMMQGLELLAYFRNRAPLDDSGMPKDRFSAEMPDATLATLKIQPSEPRDSAVYFCASGLVHGQGAHEQFFGPGTRLTVL.

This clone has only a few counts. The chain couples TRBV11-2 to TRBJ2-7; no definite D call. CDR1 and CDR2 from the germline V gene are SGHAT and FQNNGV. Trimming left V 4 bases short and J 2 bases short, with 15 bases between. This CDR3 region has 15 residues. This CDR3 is CASSSRVRFAYEQYF. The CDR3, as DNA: TGTGCCAGCAGCTCCCGAGTTAGATTTGCCTACGAGCAGTACTTC.

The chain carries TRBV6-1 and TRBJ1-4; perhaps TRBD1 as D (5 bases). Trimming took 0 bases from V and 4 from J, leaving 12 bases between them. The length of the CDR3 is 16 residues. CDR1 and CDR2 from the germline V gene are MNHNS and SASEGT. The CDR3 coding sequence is TGTGCCAGCAGTGAAGCGCGAGACAGCTTTAATGAAAAACTGTTTTTT. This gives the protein CASSEARDSFNEKLFF.

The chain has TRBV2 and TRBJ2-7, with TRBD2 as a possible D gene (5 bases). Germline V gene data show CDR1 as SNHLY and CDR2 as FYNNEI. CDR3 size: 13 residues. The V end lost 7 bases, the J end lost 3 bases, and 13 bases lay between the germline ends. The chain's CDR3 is CASTPEGYYEQYF. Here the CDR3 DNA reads TGTGCCAGCACCCCAGAGGGATACTACGAGCAGTACTTC.

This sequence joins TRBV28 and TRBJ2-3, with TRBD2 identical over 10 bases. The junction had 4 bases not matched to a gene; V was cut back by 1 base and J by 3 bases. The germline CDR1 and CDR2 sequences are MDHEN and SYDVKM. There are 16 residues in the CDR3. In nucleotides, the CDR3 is TGTGCCAGCAGTTTATTAAGCGGGGGGGCAACAGATACGCAGTATTTT. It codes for CASSLLSGGATDTQYF.

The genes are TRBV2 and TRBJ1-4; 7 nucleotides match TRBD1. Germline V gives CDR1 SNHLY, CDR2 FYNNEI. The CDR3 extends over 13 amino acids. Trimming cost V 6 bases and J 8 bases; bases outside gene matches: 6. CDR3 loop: CASRAGGYEKLFF. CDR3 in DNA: TGTGCCAGCAGGGCAGGGGGGTACGAAAAACTGTTTTTT.

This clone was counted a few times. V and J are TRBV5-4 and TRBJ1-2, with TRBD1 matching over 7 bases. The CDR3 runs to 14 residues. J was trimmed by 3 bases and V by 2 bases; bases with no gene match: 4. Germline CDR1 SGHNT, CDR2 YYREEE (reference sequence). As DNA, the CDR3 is TGTGCCAGCAGCTTCAGGGGGGAGGACTATGGCTACACCTTC. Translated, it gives CASSFRGEDYGYTF.

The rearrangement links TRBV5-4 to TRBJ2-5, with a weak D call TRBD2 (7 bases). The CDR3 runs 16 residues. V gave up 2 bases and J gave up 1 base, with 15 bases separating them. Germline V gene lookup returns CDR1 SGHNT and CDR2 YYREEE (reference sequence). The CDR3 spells CASSFPGASGQETQYF. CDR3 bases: TGTGCCAGCAGCTTCCCAGGGGCTAGCGGCCAAGAGACCCAGTACTTC.

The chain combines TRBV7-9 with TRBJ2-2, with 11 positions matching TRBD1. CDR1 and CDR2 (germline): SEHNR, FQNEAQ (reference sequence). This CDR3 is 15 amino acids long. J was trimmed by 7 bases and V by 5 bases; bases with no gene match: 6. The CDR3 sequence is CASSHGQGAIGELFF. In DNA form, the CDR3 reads TGTGCCAGCAGCCACGGACAGGGGGCGATCGGGGAGCTGTTTTTT.